The 29 T cell receptor beta chains given below trace back to one sample, sequenced in a study of OX40 agonist ivuxolimab in advanced cancers. Method: immunoSEQ multiplex PCR; TCRdb's copy keeps in-frame clones and lacks some. The data contain under 100,000 clones, roughly 85% of them singletons. The starting material was CD4+ or CD8+ T cells sorted from blood, obtained in a trial of the OX40 agonist ivuxolimab. The receptor source for this set is an adult with an advanced solid tumor such as melanoma, head and neck, liver or kidney cancer.

The chain uses TRBV7-2 and TRBJ1-2, with 8 nucleotides matching TRBD1. V was pared by 1 base and J by 0 bases, with 4 bases of the junction left unmatched. Germline values: CDR1 SGHTA, CDR2 FQGNSA. The CDR3 contains 16 residues. The CDR3 DNA is TGTGCCAGCAGCTTAGGGGGGACAGGAGCTAACTATGGCTACACCTTC. Encoded protein: CASSLGGTGANYGYTF.

This chain connects TRBV9 to TRBJ1-2, with 7 bases that match TRBD1. The junction had 2 bases not matched to a gene; V was cut back by 4 bases and J by 5 bases. The germline gives CDR1 SGDLS, CDR2 YYNGEE. The CDR3 totals 12 residues. CDR3 sequence reads: CASSPQGYGYTF. In DNA form, the CDR3 reads TGTGCCAGCAGCCCACAGGGGTATGGCTACACCTTC.

This chain connects TRBV28 to TRBJ1-6; D remains ambiguous. The germline CDR1 and CDR2 sequences are MDHEN and SYDVKM. The CDR3 runs to 16 residues. Trimming cost V 6 bases and J 2 bases, with 14 bases left between them. CDR3 region: CASRTPGFTYNSPLHF. CDR3 in DNA: TGTGCCAGCAGAACACCGGGATTTACCTATAATTCACCCCTCCACTTT.

The J gene is TRBJ1-2, the V gene TRBV5-4; 12 positions agree with TRBD1. CDR3 size: 14 residues. V was clipped by 3 bases and J by 8 bases; unmatched bases: 5. Germline V gene sequence: CDR1 SGHNT, CDR2 YYREEE (reference sequence). The CDR3 is CASSSGTGGQGYTF. The CDR3 coding sequence is TGTGCCAGCAGCTCCGGGACAGGGGGCCAAGGCTACACCTTC.

This clone came up a few times. V usage is TRBV29-1 and J usage is TRBJ1-1; D is uncertain. Germline V lookup: CDR1 SQVTM, CDR2 ANQGSEA. CDR3 size: 10 residues. Trimming cost V 1 base and J 10 bases, with 7 bases left between them. CDR3 sequence (DNA): TGCAGCGTTGAAGTTGGAGGAGCTTTCTTT. Its protein is CSVEVGGAFF.

V and J are TRBV5-1 and TRBJ1-1; 9 positions match TRBD1. Germline CDR1 and CDR2: SGHRS and YFSETQ. The CDR3 is made up of 16 amino acids. Trimming at V came to 0 bases and at J to 4 bases, leaving 7 bases not matched to a gene. The CDR3 spells CASSLETGGRGTEAFF. In nucleotides, the CDR3 is TGCGCCAGCAGCTTGGAAACAGGGGGCCGAGGCACTGAAGCTTTCTTT.

The chain combines TRBV10-2 with TRBJ1-2; possible D gene TRBD1, 5 bases. This CDR3 has 13 amino acids. Germline V lookup: CDR1 WSHSY, CDR2 SAAADI. The V gene lost 1 base and the J gene lost 11 bases, with 14 bases spanning the gap. Written as DNA, the CDR3 is TGCGCCAGCAGTGAGTTCCGGGACGGTCCTTACACCTTC. Translation: CASSEFRDGPYTF.

The chain employs TRBV5-4 and TRBJ2-7; 10 bases agree with TRBD1. The CDR3 has 14 residues. Per germline, CDR1 SGHNT and CDR2 YYREEE (reference sequence). V gave up 2 bases and J gave up 3 bases; unmatched junction bases: 2. The chain's CDR3 is CASSFGTGDYEQYF. The CDR3 DNA reads TGTGCCAGCAGCTTTGGGACAGGGGACTACGAGCAGTACTTC.

This clone was detected only a few times. Within the sample, other DNA sequences also encode this same CDR3. The chain joins TRBV7-2 to TRBJ2-5; D uncertain. Germline V gives CDR1 SGHTA, CDR2 FQGNSA. V lost 2 bases, J lost 5 bases, and 9 bases lay in between. The CDR3 sequence is 13 residues long. DNA for the CDR3: TGTGCCAGCAGCTTATCTTTGGGGGAGACCCAGTACTTC. Translated: CASSLSLGETQYF.

This clone turned up a few times. V usage is TRBV28 and J usage is TRBJ2-2; D gene ambiguous. CDR3 size: 14 residues. Germline CDR1 MDHEN, CDR2 SYDVKM. V was pared by 8 bases and J by 0 bases, with 10 bases between. CDR3 amino acids: CASAAQANTGELFF. The CDR3 DNA sequence: TGTGCCAGCGCCGCACAAGCGAACACCGGGGAGCTGTTTTTT. The full variable domain, its missing parts supplied by reference TRBV28 and TRBJ2-2, is DVKVTQSSRYLVKRTGEKVFLECVQDMDHENMFWYRQDPGLGLRLIYFSYDVKMKEKGDIPEGYSVSREKKERFSLILESASTNQTSMYLCASAAQANTGELFFGEGSRLTVL.

J is TRBJ1-3 and V is TRBV10-3; D may be TRBD1 (5 bases). The V and J ends lost 8 bases and 0 bases respectively, with 11 bases between them. The CDR3 runs 14 residues. The germline V gene encodes CDR1 ENHRY and CDR2 SYGVKD. CDR3 DNA sequence: TGTGCCATCCGGGGGGGTCCCTCTGGAAACACCATATATTTT. Translated, it gives CAIRGGPSGNTIYF.

The chain joins TRBV7-2 to TRBJ2-5; 7 bases agree with TRBD2. CDR1 is SGHTA, CDR2 FQGNSA, per germline. Trimming took 3 bases from V and 5 from J; bases not matched to a gene: 15. The CDR3 length is 17 residues. This CDR3 reads CASSFAARGGWVETQYF. In nucleotides, the CDR3 is TGTGCCAGCAGCTTTGCTGCCCGGGGAGGGTGGGTGGAGACCCAGTACTTC.

The chain joins TRBV25-1 to TRBJ2-1, with 8 bases lining up with TRBD2. The ends lost 0 bases at V and 7 bases at J; junction bases unmatched: 8. This CDR3 has 16 amino acids. Per germline, CDR1 MGHDK and CDR2 SYGVNS. The CDR3 loop is CASSEYGRLARNEQFF. CDR3 DNA sequence: TGTGCCAGCAGTGAATATGGTCGACTAGCGAGGAATGAGCAGTTCTTC.

CDR3 region: CAISKEGWDEQFF. CDR3 coding DNA: TGTGCCATCAGTAAGGAGGGGTGGGATGAGCAGTTCTTC. The chain couples TRBV10-3 to TRBJ2-1; tentatively, D is TRBD2 (6 bases). Per the germline V gene, CDR1 is ENHRY and CDR2 is SYGVKD. The CDR3 extends over 13 amino acids. V was pared by 5 bases and J by 8 bases, with 13 bases between.

The chain employs TRBV29-1 and TRBJ2-5; TRBD2 matches at 9 bases. Germline assignment: CDR1 SQVTM and CDR2 ANQGSEA. The CDR3 extends over 16 amino acids. V lost 1 base to trimming and J lost 1 base; unmatched junction nucleotides: 7. CDR3 residues: CSVEGKAGGLQETQYF. The CDR3 bases are TGCAGCGTTGAAGGGAAAGCGGGGGGCCTCCAAGAGACCCAGTACTTC. The complete variable domain, with remaining parts taken from reference TRBV29-1 and TRBJ2-5, reads SAVISQKPSRDICQRGTSLTIQCQVDSQVTMMFWYRQQPGQSLTLIATANQGSEATYESGFVIDKFPISRPNLTFSTLTVSNMSPEDSSIYLCSVEGKAGGLQETQYFGPGTRLLVL.

J is TRBJ1-4 and V is TRBV11-2; D is possibly TRBD1 (5 bases). CDR3 size: 15 residues. CDR1 and CDR2 from the germline V gene are SGHAT and FQNNGV. The germline V and J ends were trimmed by 2 bases and 13 bases, with 20 bases remaining between them. CDR3 sequence reads: CASSLTIGALKGLFF. Written as DNA, the CDR3 is TGTGCCAGCAGCTTAACGATTGGGGCCCTAAAGGGACTGTTTTTT.

This chain connects TRBV6-1 to TRBJ1-6; 8 bases align to TRBD1. The germline V gene has CDR1 MNHNS and CDR2 SASEGT. CDR3 length: 14 residues. With V trimmed by 4 bases and J by 7 bases, 3 bases remained unmatched. The CDR3 here is CASSVGQGNSPLHF. In nucleotides, the CDR3 is TGTGCCAGCAGTGTCGGACAGGGAAATTCACCCCTCCACTTT.

This chain connects TRBV18 to TRBJ1-2; possible D gene TRBD1, 6 bases. The ends were cut back, 8 bases at V and 3 bases at J, with 16 bases in the middle. Looked up from germline, CDR1 is KGHSH and CDR2 is LQKENI. The CDR3 has 14 amino acids. The CDR3 bases are TGTGCCAGCACATTGGGGGGCGCCGACTATGGCTACACCTTC. Translated: CASTLGGADYGYTF.

CDR3 sequence reads: CASSVRATNEKLFF. DNA for the CDR3: TGTGCCAGCAGTGTCCGTGCAACTAATGAAAAACTGTTTTTT. J is TRBJ1-4 and V is TRBV2; D ambiguous. Germline V lookup: CDR1 SNHLY, CDR2 FYNNEI. The CDR3 consists of 14 residues. V dropped 4 bases and J dropped 0 bases, with 6 bases sitting between them.

This chain joins TRBV5-8 and TRBJ1-6, with TRBD1 identical over 7 bases. J lost 9 bases, V lost 3 bases, and 9 bases had no gene match. The CDR3 covers 15 residues. CDR1 is SGHTS and CDR2 is YDEGEE in the germline V gene. The CDR3 spells CASSSGDRVASPLHF. The CDR3 nucleotides are TGTGCCAGCAGCTCGGGGGACAGAGTAGCTTCACCCCTCCACTTT. Looking up the rest from reference TRBV5-8 and TRBJ1-6 gives the full variable domain: EAGVTQSPTHLIKTRGQQATLRCSPISGHTSVYWYQQALGLGLQFLLWYDEGEERNRGNFPPRFSGRQFPNYSSELNVNALELEDSALYLCASSSGDRVASPLHFGNGTRLTVT.

This chain joins TRBV5-1 and TRBJ2-7; D might be TRBD1 (5 bases). Germline CDR1 SGHRS, CDR2 YFSETQ. V lost 5 bases and J 3 bases, leaving 18 bases between the germline ends. CDR3 size: 15 residues. The CDR3 sequence is CASSLPLGQHYEQYF. CDR3 DNA: TGCGCCAGCAGTTTACCCTTAGGACAACACTACGAGCAGTACTTC.

The chain links TRBV28 to TRBJ2-7; D perhaps matches TRBD1 (5 bases). Trimming stripped 5 bases from V and 3 bases from J, with 17 bases between. This CDR3 is 15 amino acids long. Germline assignment: CDR1 MDHEN and CDR2 SYDVKM. CDR3 sequence reads: CASSRRQQGGYEQYF. DNA of the CDR3: TGTGCCAGCAGTCGAAGACAGCAAGGCGGCTACGAGCAGTACTTC.

The chain has TRBV6-5 and TRBJ2-5; D not certain. The CDR3 loop spans 11 amino acids. Trimming took 7 bases from V and 5 from J, leaving 8 bases between them. Looked up from germline, CDR1 is MNHEY and CDR2 is SVGAGI. CDR3 sequence reads: CASTRLETQYF. The CDR3, as DNA: TGTGCCAGCACGCGTCTGGAGACCCAGTACTTC.

This chain links TRBV10-3 with TRBJ1-1; D may be TRBD1 (6 bases). CDR1 is ENHRY, CDR2 SYGVKD, per germline. V lost 4 bases, J lost 3 bases, and 18 bases lay in between. The CDR3 contains 16 residues. This chain's CDR3 is CAISGPLGGGYTEAFF. CDR3 in DNA: TGTGCCATCAGTGGGCCGTTGGGAGGGGGGTACACTGAAGCTTTCTTT.

The J gene is TRBJ2-5, the V gene TRBV9; possible D gene TRBD1, 5 bases. Trimming stripped 0 bases from V and 0 bases from J, with 12 bases between. The CDR3 sequence is 16 residues long. The V gene's germline CDR1 is SGDLS and CDR2 YYNGEE. The CDR3 loop is CASSVGGSVNQETQYF. Written as DNA, the CDR3 is TGTGCCAGCAGCGTAGGGGGCAGCGTAAACCAAGAGACCCAGTACTTC.

As to this clone: Sequence at one end of the junction differs from germline and may be a read error. The chain links TRBV28 to TRBJ2-7, with unresolved D. The CDR3 is 11 amino acids. CDR1 MDHEN and CDR2 SYDVKM come from the germline V gene. CDR3 region: CASLSAYEQCF. DNA for the CDR3: TGTGCCAGCCTATCAGCCTACGAGCAGTGCTTC.

The chain carries TRBV28 and TRBJ1-1; TRBD1 matches 9 bases. The CDR3 is made up of 15 amino acids. Germline V CDR1 and CDR2: MDHEN, SYDVKM. The V and J ends lost 3 bases and 5 bases, in that order; junction bases with no gene match: 7. The CDR3 loop reads CASSFPGQGWTEAFF. The CDR3, as DNA: TGTGCCAGCAGTTTCCCCGGACAGGGGTGGACTGAAGCTTTCTTT.

The chain carries TRBV15 and TRBJ1-1; a weak D match, TRBD1 (5 bases). Trimming shortened V by 4 bases and J by 3 bases, and 15 bases separated the two germline ends. Germline V gives CDR1 LNHNV, CDR2 YYDKDF (reference sequence). The CDR3 extends over 15 amino acids. The CDR3 loop is CATSTLGEEDTEAFF. The CDR3 DNA follows: TGTGCCACCAGCACCCTGGGGGAAGAGGACACTGAAGCTTTCTTT.

CDR3 region: CASSRLTGGSNQPQHF. The CDR3 coding sequence is TGTGCCAGCAGCCGTTTAACAGGGGGAAGCAATCAGCCCCAGCATTTT. This chain links TRBV7-8 with TRBJ1-5, with 8 bases identical to TRBD1. V was pared by 5 bases and J by 1 base, with 7 bases of the junction left unmatched. CDR3 size: 16 residues. The V gene's germline CDR1 is SGHVS and CDR2 FQNEAQ. The variable domain in full, with the rest retrieved from reference TRBV7-8 and TRBJ1-5, is GAGVSQSPRYKVAKRGQDVALRCDPISGHVSLFWYQQALGQGPEFLTYFQNEAQLDKSGLPSDRFFAERPEGSVSTLKIQRTQQEDSAVYLCASSRLTGGSNQPQHFGDGTRLSIL.